This TCR beta chain comes out of a study of T cells after yellow fever vaccination. The V end was cut by 7 bases, the J end by 2 bases, with 12 bases between. The CDR3 is 13 amino acids. Germline values: CDR1 MNHEY, CDR2 SVGAGI. This clonotype was seen more than once but under ten times. One entry per CDR3 protein results from TCRdb running MiXCR on the 5' RACE reads. Among around 70,000 distinct CDR3 sequences listed, roughly 6.9% were seen once. The receptor comes from a man aged 18-30 years who received the YFV17D yellow fever vaccine. The sequenced sample was CD8+ T cells sorted from PBMCs, obtained about 5 days after the first yellow fever vaccination. The V and J genes are TRBV6-5 and TRBJ2-7; possible D gene TRBD2, 5 bases. This chain's CDR3 is CASIQPGTYEQYF. CDR3 coding DNA: TGTGCCAGCATCCAACCGGGGACCTACGAGCAGTACTTC.